This T cell receptor beta chain emerged from a study of blood T cell repertoires in COVID-19. Study details: Samples taken during acute and convalescent COVID-19 were collected in the United States, Italy and Spain.

The V segment lost 0 bases and the J segment 8 bases; nucleotides outside the gene matches: 1. This CDR3 comprises 13 residues. Germline V gives CDR1 SGHRS, CDR2 YFSETQ. The table came from immunoSEQ multiplex PCR; TCRdb's copy has only in-frame clones and leaves some out. The sample includes 300,000 to 350,000 clones, 85% to 95% of them seen just once. Participant-reported clinical history was the basis for cohort assignment. This clonotype was sampled from a woman aged 30 to 39 who had been exposed to COVID-19. The chain combines TRBV5-1 with TRBJ1-4, with 7 positions matching TRBD1. Source material: PBMCs or T cells enriched from blood (not recorded which). CDR3 residues: CASSLDRGEKLFF. DNA for the CDR3: TGCGCCAGCAGCTTGGACAGGGGAGAAAAACTGTTTTTT.